Following are 15 T cell receptor beta chains from one sample sequenced in a study of blood T cell repertoires in COVID-19. The data were produced by immunoSEQ multiplex PCR, yet TCRdb's version contains in-frame clones alone and is incomplete. Altogether about 200,000 clones are present, 85% to 90% being singletons, with the ten largest covering about 4%. The source material was PBMCs or T cells enriched from blood (not recorded which). The receptors stem from a woman aged 25-40 years with acute COVID-19.

A few counts support this clone. In nucleotides, the CDR3 is TGCGCCAGCAGCCGTATGGGGGCAGAGAACACTGAAGCTTTCTTT. Protein product: CASSRMGAENTEAFF. The chain recombines TRBV5-1 with TRBJ1-1; D perhaps matches TRBD1 (6 bases). The germline CDR1 and CDR2 sequences are SGHRS and YFSETQ. The germline V and J ends were trimmed by 4 bases and 1 base, with 14 bases remaining between them. This CDR3 has 15 residues.

J is TRBJ1-2 and V is TRBV2; 10 bases are shared with TRBD1. Germline V gene data show CDR1 as SNHLY and CDR2 as FYNNEI. J gave up 5 bases and V 8 bases, and 2 bases lay outside the gene matches. This CDR3 has 12 residues. This CDR3 reads CASRGQGYGYTF. CDR3 sequence (DNA): TGTGCCAGCCGGGGACAGGGGTATGGCTACACCTTC.

This clone was found a few times. The chain couples TRBV19 to TRBJ1-6, with 7 bases lining up with TRBD1. V shed 0 bases and J 5 bases; nucleotides not matched to a gene: 4. There are 16 residues in the CDR3. Germline V gene sequence: CDR1 LNHDA, CDR2 SQIVND (reference sequence). This CDR3 is CASSIDATGHNSPLHF. The CDR3, as DNA: TGTGCCAGTAGTATAGACGCGACAGGGCATAATTCACCCCTCCACTTT.

The chain uses TRBV4-1 and TRBJ1-1, with D hard to call. This CDR3 region has 16 residues. Germline V gene data show CDR1 as MGHRA and CDR2 as YSYEKL. Trimming took off 1 base at V and 1 base at J, with 13 bases between the two ends. CDR3 sequence (DNA): TGCGCCAGCAGCCAAGGGAGGGTTCGGGGGAACACTGAAGCTTTCTTT. Translated: CASSQGRVRGNTEAFF.

This clone was picked up one time. The chain couples TRBV28 to TRBJ1-2, with 9 bases that match TRBD1. Germline V lookup: CDR1 MDHEN, CDR2 SYDVKM. This CDR3 contains 17 residues. Trimming at V came to 5 bases and at J to 6 bases, leaving 16 bases not matched to a gene. CDR3 loop: CASSPRFTGQGKNGYTF. The CDR3 coding sequence is TGTGCCAGCAGTCCCAGGTTCACGGGACAGGGAAAGAATGGCTACACCTTC.

This clone has just one count. The chain links TRBV4-1 to TRBJ1-1; D might be TRBD1 (5 bases). The CDR3 runs 15 residues. The ends were cut back, 4 bases at V and 4 bases at J, with 16 bases in the middle. Germline CDR1 and CDR2: MGHRA and YSYEKL. The DNA for the CDR3 is TGCGCCAGCAGCCTCTCAGGGTGGGGGGGCACTGAAGCTTTCTTT. Protein: CASSLSGWGGTEAFF.

This clone was seen only once. The J gene is TRBJ1-6, the V gene TRBV20-1, with D tentatively TRBD1 (6 bases). The CDR3 loop spans 16 amino acids. Germline values: CDR1 DFQATT, CDR2 SNEGSKA (reference sequence). V was trimmed by 3 bases and J by 0 bases, leaving 12 bases between them. The CDR3 spells CSASEGGISYNSPLHF. The DNA of the CDR3 is TGCAGTGCTAGTGAGGGGGGGATCTCCTATAATTCACCCCTCCACTTT.

The chain carries TRBV7-8 and TRBJ2-6; D is possibly TRBD1 (6 bases). V dropped 6 bases and J dropped 0 bases, with 12 bases sitting between them. This CDR3 has 16 residues. Germline V CDR1 and CDR2: SGHVS, FQNEAQ. The CDR3 DNA reads as TGTGCCAGCAGGATAGGGGGTAACTCTGGGGCCAACGTCCTGACTTTC. Residues: CASRIGGNSGANVLTF. Using reference TRBV7-8 and TRBJ2-6 for the parts outside the CDR3, the full variable domain is GAGVSQSPRYKVAKRGQDVALRCDPISGHVSLFWYQQALGQGPEFLTYFQNEAQLDKSGLPSDRFFAERPEGSVSTLKIQRTQQEDSAVYLCASRIGGNSGANVLTFGAGSRLTVL.

The chain employs TRBV27 and TRBJ2-7, with D possibly matching TRBD1 (8 bases). With 0 bases removed from V and 9 bases from J, the gap between germline ends came to 18 bases. Germline V gives CDR1 MNHEY, CDR2 SMNVEV (reference sequence). This CDR3 spans 15 amino acids. The CDR3 loop is CASSLSTPDREGQYF. CDR3 coding DNA: TGTGCCAGCAGTTTATCGACACCGGACAGGGAGGGGCAGTACTTC.

The chain recombines TRBV7-3 with TRBJ1-2; a possible D gene is TRBD1 (6 bases). The length of the CDR3 is 15 residues. V lost 5 bases to trimming and J lost 7 bases, with 20 bases between them. Germline loops: CDR1 SGHTA, CDR2 FQGTGA. This chain's CDR3 is CASSEFQGIGGGYTF. CDR3 DNA sequence: TGTGCCAGCAGCGAGTTTCAGGGGATTGGTGGTGGCTACACCTTC.

The V gene is TRBV15, the J gene TRBJ1-5; D unresolved. Germline V gene sequence: CDR1 LNHNV, CDR2 YYDKDF (reference sequence). Trimming took 0 bases from V and 6 from J, leaving 6 bases between them. The CDR3 extends over 13 amino acids. For the CDR3, the DNA is TGTGCCACCAGCAGAGATGAGGTTCAGCCCCAGCATTTT. Translating it yields CATSRDEVQPQHF. Filled out from reference TRBV15 and TRBJ1-5, the complete variable domain reads DAMVIQNPRYQVTQFGKPVTLSCSQTLNHNVMYWYQQKSSQAPKLLFHYYDKDFNNEADTPDNFQSRRPNTSFCFLDIRSPGLGDTAMYLCATSRDEVQPQHFGDGTRLSIL.

V usage is TRBV24-1 and J usage is TRBJ2-5; perhaps TRBD2 as D (6 bases). The CDR3 extends over 15 amino acids. Trimming removed 2 bases at V and 5 bases at J, with 14 bases between. The V gene's germline CDR1 is KGHDR and CDR2 SFDVKD. CDR3 amino acids: CATSDSSGLEETQYF. DNA for the CDR3: TGTGCCACCAGTGATTCCTCGGGACTGGAGGAGACCCAGTACTTC.

The chain combines TRBV7-2 with TRBJ2-5; no firm D call. CDR1 is SGHTA, CDR2 FQGNSA, per germline. The CDR3 spans 14 residues. V dropped 7 bases and J dropped 5 bases, with 17 bases sitting between them. This CDR3 is CASTEGQPGETQYF. CDR3 coding DNA: TGTGCCAGCACGGAAGGCCAGCCCGGGGAGACCCAGTACTTC.

The V gene is TRBV11-2, the J gene TRBJ2-3; 9 bases map to TRBD1. With V trimmed by 1 base and J by 3 bases, 5 bases remained unmatched. The CDR3 is 16 residues long. Germline CDR1 reads SGHAT; CDR2 reads FQNNGV. The CDR3 DNA reads TGTGCCAGCAGCTTAGGGACAGGGGCCCGGACAGATACGCAGTATTTT. Its translation is CASSLGTGARTDTQYF.

The V call is TRBV3-1 (or the pseudogene TRBV3-2), the J call TRBJ2-7; D call uncertain. The CDR3 is 13 amino acids. Trimming stripped 6 bases from V and 5 bases from J, with 14 bases between. The germline V gene has CDR1 LGHDT and CDR2 YNNKEL (reference sequence). The CDR3, as DNA: TGTGCCAGCAGGGCGGAAGCGCCGGACGAGCAGTACTTC. Its protein product is CASRAEAPDEQYF.